The rows below give T cell receptor beta chains drawn from one sample of a study of T cell responses to AZD1222 COVID-19 vaccine. Here immunoSEQ multiplex PCR was the method, and the copy in TCRdb shows in-frame clones only, minus some. This sample has roughly 140,000 clones; about 93% occur once, and the top ten carry approximately 2%. Sequenced material: peripheral blood, taken on day 0 of AZD1222 vaccination. The receptors come from an adult in good health. CDR3s include the opening cysteine and the closing phenylalanine or tryptophan. The D gene is left open where the match is weak. Size is omitted from some rows. Given values are once, few, many or a class for expanded clones.

-	TRBV18	TRBJ1-4	once	CASSPVRTNEKLFF	TGTGCCAGCTCACCGGTTCGAACTAATGAAAAACTGTTTTTT
TRBD1	TRBV19	TRBJ1-5	-	CASSMGQGYAQPQHF	TGTGCCAGTAGTATGGGACAGGGTTATGCTCAGCCCCAGCATTTT
-	TRBV20-1	TRBJ1-1	-	CSAAGYTEAFF	TGCAGTGCTGCAGGATACACTGAAGCTTTCTTT
TRBD2	TRBV19	TRBJ2-7	-	CASSMTSGRDLETSYEQYF	TGTGCCAGTAGTATGACTAGCGGGAGGGACTTGGAGACTTCCTACGAGCAGTACTTC
-	TRBV3-1/TRBV3-2	TRBJ1-3	once	CASSQSWQPLNTIYF	TGTGCCAGCAGCCAATCGTGGCAGCCTCTTAACACCATATATTTT
-	TRBV10-3	TRBJ1-3	-	CAISERAGSEGNTIYF	TGTGCCATCAGTGAACGGGCAGGTTCGGAAGGAAACACCATATATTTT
-	TRBV9	TRBJ1-2	once	CASSVDRNYGYTF	TGTGCCAGCAGCGTAGATAGGAACTATGGCTACACCTTC
-	TRBV7-9	TRBJ1-3	once	CASSREGGVSGNTIYF	TGTGCCAGCAGCCGGGAGGGGGGCGTCTCTGGAAACACCATATATTTT
-	TRBV15	TRBJ2-1	-	CATSPDSNNEQFF	TGTGCCACCAGTCCCGACAGCAACAATGAGCAGTTCTTC
-	TRBV7-9	TRBJ2-2	-	CASSPGPTGELFF	TGTGCCAGCAGCCCCGGGCCAACCGGGGAGCTGTTTTTT
-	TRBV11-2	TRBJ2-1	-	CASSSSLAEQFF	TGTGCCAGCAGCTCCTCGTTGGCTGAGCAGTTCTTC
TRBD1	TRBV3-1/TRBV3-2	TRBJ1-4	-	CASSPWTGGINEKLFF	TGTGCCAGCAGCCCTTGGACAGGGGGCATTAATGAAAAACTGTTTTTT
-	TRBV11-3	TRBJ2-7	-	CASSLATADVHEQYF	TGTGCCAGCAGCTTAGCGACGGCGGACGTCCACGAGCAGTACTTC
-	TRBV15	TRBJ2-3	-	CATSRARGGRTDTQYF	TGTGCCACCAGCAGAGCTCGAGGGGGGCGCACAGATACGCAGTATTTT
-	TRBV5-1	TRBJ1-6	-	CASSRGTGRSPLHF	TGCGCCAGCAGCAGAGGGACGGGGAGATCACCCCTCCACTTT
-	TRBV7-8	TRBJ1-6	-	CASSSQVTNNSPLHF	TGTGCCAGCAGCTCGCAAGTAACAAATAATTCACCCCTCCACTTT
-	TRBV24-1	TRBJ1-5	once	CATQLVDNQPQHF	TGTGCCACCCAACTGGTAGACAATCAGCCCCAGCATTTT
TRBD1	TRBV6-5	TRBJ1-6	-	CASSPDRGSNSPLHF	TGTGCCAGCAGCCCGGACAGGGGTTCCAATTCACCCCTCCACTTT
-	TRBV3-1/TRBV3-2	TRBJ1-1	-	CASSQGGAEAFF	TGTGCCAGCAGCCAAGGTGGGGCTGAAGCTTTCTTT
-	TRBV19	TRBJ2-3	-	CASSPGGGQDADTQYF	TGTGCCAGTAGCCCGGGAGGGGGCCAGGATGCAGATACGCAGTATTTT
TRBD1	TRBV5-6	TRBJ2-7	-	CASRSSGQGYEQYF	TGTGCCAGCAGATCTTCGGGACAGGGGTACGAGCAGTACTTC
TRBD1	TRBV6-5	TRBJ1-2	-	CASRDSGTGDGYTF	TGTGCCAGCAGAGATAGCGGGACAGGGGACGGCTACACCTTC
TRBD2	TRBV5-1	TRBJ2-7	-	CASSFSGGSYEQYF	TGCGCCAGCAGCTTTAGCGGGGGTTCCTACGAGCAGTACTTC
-	TRBV5-4	TRBJ2-1	-	CASSLGGGSSYNEQFF	TGTGCCAGCAGCTTGGGCGGAGGGAGCTCCTACAATGAGCAGTTCTTC
TRBD1	TRBV19	TRBJ1-5	-	CASSSQGLGNQPQHF	TGTGCCAGTAGTTCACAGGGGTTGGGCAATCAGCCCCAGCATTTT
-	TRBV6-5	TRBJ1-3	-	CASSSTSSGNTIYF	TGTGCCAGCAGTTCTACCAGCTCTGGAAACACCATATATTTT
TRBD1	TRBV7-9	TRBJ2-1	-	CASSITGTDYNEQFF	TGTGCCAGCAGCATAACCGGGACAGATTACAATGAGCAGTTCTTC
TRBD2	TRBV7-6	TRBJ2-5	-	CASSLGGGIETQYF	TGTGCCAGCAGCTTAGGGGGGGGAATAGAGACCCAGTACTTC
-	TRBV3-1/TRBV3-2	TRBJ2-5	-	CASSQRKQTETQYF	TGTGCCAGCAGCCAACGAAAACAGACAGAGACCCAGTACTTC
-	TRBV14	TRBJ2-1	-	CASSQDIGRGSEQFF	TGTGCCAGCAGCCAAGACATAGGTCGAGGGAGTGAGCAGTTCTTC
-	TRBV5-6	TRBJ1-1	-	CASSSGLVNTEAFF	TGTGCCAGCAGCTCCGGTCTTGTGAACACTGAAGCTTTCTTT
TRBD2	TRBV28	TRBJ2-3	-	CASRRTSGRTDTQYF	TGTGCCAGCAGGCGGACTAGCGGGCGCACAGATACGCAGTATTTT
-	TRBV7-3	TRBJ2-2	-	CASSTSPPSDGELFF	TGTGCCAGCAGCACTAGTCCACCCTCGGACGGGGAGCTGTTTTTT
TRBD1	TRBV25-1	TRBJ2-1	-	CASSEYTGVADEQFF	TGTGCCAGCAGTGAATATACAGGGGTAGCCGATGAGCAGTTCTTC
-	TRBV9	TRBJ2-2	-	CASSVGGAYTGELFF	TGTGCCAGCAGCGTAGGGGGGGCGTACACCGGGGAGCTGTTTTTT
-	TRBV7-2	TRBJ1-5	-	CASSLDGGGNQPQHF	TGTGCCAGCAGCTTAGACGGTGGGGGCAATCAGCCCCAGCATTTT
TRBD2	TRBV5-1	TRBJ2-3	once	CASRVAGGHRRTDTQYF	TGCGCCAGCAGGGTAGCGGGGGGACACCGACGCACAGATACGCAGTATTTT
-	TRBV5-5	TRBJ1-2	-	CASSLGPGLWYF	TGTGCCAGCAGCCTGGGGCCGGGGTTATGGTACTTC
-	TRBV6-5	TRBJ2-3	-	CASRPLGPSTDTQYF	TGTGCCAGCAGGCCGTTAGGCCCTAGCACAGATACGCAGTATTTT
-	TRBV6-5	TRBJ1-4	-	CASSYSWGAEEKLFF	TGTGCCAGCAGTTACTCGTGGGGCGCCGAAGAAAAACTGTTTTTT
-	TRBV2	TRBJ1-2	-	CASREDHYGYTF	TGTGCCAGCAGGGAGGACCACTATGGCTACACCTTC
-	TRBV11-3	TRBJ1-3	-	CASSQGAAGGNTIYF	TGTGCCAGCAGCCAAGGGGCGGCAGGGGGAAACACCATATATTTT
TRBD1	TRBV25-1	TRBJ1-4	-	CASGHPGQGAEKLFF	TGTGCCAGCGGCCATCCGGGACAGGGTGCTGAAAAACTGTTTTTT
-	TRBV29-1	TRBJ2-3	-	CSVERMGPSTDTQYF	TGCAGCGTTGAACGGATGGGCCCTAGCACAGATACGCAGTATTTT
-	TRBV4-1	TRBJ2-1	-	CASSPGRGSSYNEQFF	TGCGCCAGCAGCCCCGGCAGGGGTAGCTCCTACAATGAGCAGTTCTTC
-	TRBV7-3	TRBJ1-6	-	CASSLDRNSPLHF	TGTGCCAGCAGCTTAGACAGGAATTCACCCCTCCACTTT
-	TRBV7-8	TRBJ1-2	-	CASSSETGARGGYTF	TGTGCCAGCAGCTCCGAGACAGGAGCCCGAGGGGGCTACACCTTC
TRBD1	TRBV4-2	TRBJ1-1	-	CASSRLTTGGGTEAFF	TGTGCCAGCAGCCGGCTAACCACAGGGGGAGGCACTGAAGCTTTCTTT
-	TRBV9	TRBJ1-6	-	CASAAASSYNSPLHF	TGTGCCAGCGCCGCCGCCAGCTCCTATAATTCACCCCTCCACTTT
-	TRBV18	TRBJ2-2	-	CASSPPDSVGTGELFF	TGTGCCAGCTCACCACCGGACAGTGTCGGCACCGGGGAGCTGTTTTTT
TRBD2	TRBV3-1/TRBV3-2	TRBJ2-3	-	CASSQGLEAGTQYF	TGTGCCAGCAGCCAGGGACTAGAAGCAGGTACGCAGTATTTT
-	TRBV27	TRBJ1-3	-	CASTSVAGNTIYF	TGTGCCAGCACGTCTGTCGCTGGAAACACCATATATTTT
TRBD1	TRBV15	TRBJ1-2	once	CATSRARTGAGGYTF	TGTGCCACCAGCAGAGCACGGACAGGGGCGGGTGGCTACACCTTC
-	TRBV6-1	TRBJ1-2	-	CASSENFGGYTF	TGTGCCAGCAGTGAAAACTTTGGTGGCTACACCTTC
-	TRBV29-1	TRBJ1-2	-	CSVPGDYGYTF	TGCAGCGTCCCAGGTGACTATGGCTACACCTTC
-	TRBV5-5	TRBJ2-3	-	CASSLADLTDTQYF	TGTGCCAGCAGCTTGGCGGATCTCACAGATACGCAGTATTTT
-	TRBV3-1/TRBV3-2	TRBJ1-1	-	CASRQLDSSTEAFF	TGTGCCAGCAGGCAACTGGACAGTTCCACTGAAGCTTTCTTT
TRBD2	TRBV7-7	TRBJ2-5	-	CASSRGTSGRETQYF	TGTGCCAGCAGCCGCGGGACTAGCGGGAGGGAGACCCAGTACTTC
TRBD1	TRBV7-3	TRBJ1-2	once	CASSRQGQGDGYTF	TGTGCCAGCAGCCGACAGGGCCAGGGGGACGGCTACACCTTC